The rows below give T cell receptor beta chains drawn from one sample of a study of radiotherapy plus CTLA-4 blockade in lung cancer. The table came from immunoSEQ multiplex PCR; TCRdb's copy has only in-frame clones and leaves some out. In the table there are 30,000 to 50,000 clones, 79% of which are singletons. Here the sequenced sample was peripheral blood, taken from a patient treated with radiotherapy plus ipilimumab. The receptors were gathered from a human donor with non-small cell lung cancer that progressed on radiotherapy plus ipilimumab. The CDR3 runs from the conserved cysteine through the conserved F or W. A D gene is named only where the DNA matches it firmly. Clone sizes are given selectively: once, few, many, or a class where the clone is expanded.

d_gene,abundance,v_gene,j_gene,CDR3nt,CDR3aa
TRBD2,-,TRBV19,TRBJ2-4,TGTGCCAGTAGTGAGCGGGGGTCGGATGACATTCAGTACTTC,CASSERGSDDIQYF
-,-,TRBV9,TRBJ2-2,TGTGCCAGCAGCGAGAGGGTCACCGGGGAGCTGTTTTTT,CASSERVTGELFF
-,-,TRBV7-9,TRBJ1-1,TGTGCCAGCAGCCCTTACAGGGTGAACACTGAAGCTTTCTTT,CASSPYRVNTEAFF
TRBD1,-,TRBV6-6,TRBJ2-1,TGTGCCAGTTCCGACAGGGGGGTAAGGGATGAGCAGTTCTTC,CASSDRGVRDEQFF
TRBD1,-,TRBV4-3,TRBJ2-4,TGCGCCAGCAGCCAGACCGGGACAGGGGAAAAGTACTTC,CASSQTGTGEKYF
-,-,TRBV6-5,TRBJ2-3,TGTGCCAGCAGTTTAGGGGGGGTTAGCACAGATACGCAGTATTTT,CASSLGGVSTDTQYF
-,few,TRBV25-1,TRBJ1-5,TGTGCCAGCAGTGAGGACAAGTTCAATCAGCCCCAGCATTTT,CASSEDKFNQPQHF
-,-,TRBV2,TRBJ2-7,TGTGCCAGGGGAACAGGGAACGACGAGCAGTACTTC,CARGTGNDEQYF
-,-,TRBV19,TRBJ1-5,TGTGCCAGTAATAAACAGGGCTACAATCAGCCCCAGCATTTT,CASNKQGYNQPQHF
-,once,TRBV5-1,TRBJ2-7,TGCGCCAGCAGCTTGCAGCCCGGGGTTCGTGGCTCCTACGAGCAGTACTTC,CASSLQPGVRGSYEQYF
-,-,TRBV2,TRBJ2-7,TGTGCCAGCAGTGAAGCAACGGGGTCCTTCACCGAGCAGTACTTC,CASSEATGSFTEQYF
-,once,TRBV6-5,TRBJ2-5,TGTGCCAGCAGTTCCCGGGACAGCGGGCTACAAGAGACCCAGTACTTC,CASSSRDSGLQETQYF
TRBD1,once,TRBV19,TRBJ1-6,TGTGCCAGTACTACCTCGACAGGGGGCGGTAATTCACCCCTCCACTTT,CASTTSTGGGNSPLHF
-,-,TRBV5-5,TRBJ2-3,TGTGCCAGCAGCCCTGCAGATACGCAGTATTTT,CASSPADTQYF
TRBD2,-,TRBV7-2,TRBJ2-1,TGTGCCAGCAGCTCCAGACTAGCGAGCTATGAGCAGTTCTTC,CASSSRLASYEQFF
TRBD1,-,TRBV5-4,TRBJ2-2,TGTGCCAGCAGCTTGACCGGACAGGGCAGCGGGGAGCTGTTTTTT,CASSLTGQGSGELFF
-,-,TRBV21-1,TRBJ1-5,TGTGCCAGGGGGCCCCGAGCGACAAATCAGCCCCAGCATTTT,CARGPRATNQPQHF
-,-,TRBV7-9,TRBJ1-1,TGTGCCAGCAGCAGGACAGTCGACACTGAAGCTTTCTTT,CASSRTVDTEAFF
-,-,TRBV5-1,TRBJ2-6,TGCGCCAGCAGCTTCTACCCGGGATCTGGGGCCAACGTCCTGACTTTC,CASSFYPGSGANVLTF
-,once,TRBV29-1,TRBJ2-3,TGCAGCGTTGGGAAAGGGGTGGCAGATACGCAGTATTTT,CSVGKGVADTQYF
-,-,TRBV5-1,TRBJ1-6,TGCGCCAGCAGCCGAGGCTCAGCGAAATATTCACCCCTCCACTTT,CASSRGSAKYSPLHF
TRBD1,-,TRBV6-5,TRBJ2-2,TGTGCCAGCAGTTACCCCGGACAGGGGGCCAGACGGGAGCTGTTTTTT,CASSYPGQGARRELFF
TRBD2,once,TRBV9,TRBJ2-2,TGTGCCAGCAGCGCTCTAGCGGGGGGGAACACCGGGGAGCTGTTTTTT,CASSALAGGNTGELFF
-,-,TRBV7-2,TRBJ1-3,TGTGCCAGCAGCCGGGGGACCGAGCAAAGAAACACCATATATTTT,CASSRGTEQRNTIYF
TRBD1,-,TRBV4-3,TRBJ1-4,TGCGCCAGCAGCCTCGGCCGGACAGGGAAAAAACTGTTTTTT,CASSLGRTGKKLFF
-,-,TRBV5-1,TRBJ1-4,TGCGCCAGCAGACCGGCAGGGGCGGATGAAAAACTGTTTTTT,CASRPAGADEKLFF
TRBD1,-,TRBV5-1,TRBJ2-7,TGCGCCAGCAGGGCCGGGACAGGGGTTTACGAGCAGTACTTC,CASRAGTGVYEQYF
TRBD1,-,TRBV25-1,TRBJ2-3,TGTGCCAGCAGTGGAGACAGGGTGGCAGATACGCAGTATTTT,CASSGDRVADTQYF
-,-,TRBV29-1,TRBJ2-5,TGCAGCGTTGAAAGGGGCTGGGAGACCCAGTACTTC,CSVERGWETQYF
TRBD1,-,TRBV4-2,TRBJ2-2,TGTGCCAGCAGCCAGGACAGGGTCCCCGGGGAGCTGTTTTTT,CASSQDRVPGELFF
TRBD2,-,TRBV11-2,TRBJ2-1,TGTGCCAGCAGCTTAGATCTAGGGACTAGCGGGGGTCGGGAGCAGTTCTTC,CASSLDLGTSGGREQFF
-,few,TRBV7-3,TRBJ1-2,TGTGCCAGCAGCTTAAGCGGGAGCTATGGCTACACCTTC,CASSLSGSYGYTF
-,-,TRBV6-1,TRBJ1-5,TGTGCCAGCAGTGCCGCGGAATCGAACAATCAGCCCCAGCATTTT,CASSAAESNNQPQHF
-,-,TRBV25-1,TRBJ1-4,TGTGCCAGCAGTGAGACAGGACCGAATGAAAAACTGTTTTTT,CASSETGPNEKLFF
TRBD1,-,TRBV4-3,TRBJ1-3,TGCGCCAGCAGCGGAGGACAGGTCGGAAACACCATATATTTT,CASSGGQVGNTIYF
-,-,TRBV10-1,TRBJ2-4,TGCGCCAGCAGTGAGTCTGACAATCTAGCCAAAAACATTCAGTACTTC,CASSESDNLAKNIQYF
-,-,TRBV6-1,TRBJ2-5,TGTGCCAGCAGTGAAGTCAGGGCCCCTCAAGAGACCCAGTACTTC,CASSEVRAPQETQYF
-,once,TRBV4-2,TRBJ1-2,TGTGCCAGCAGCCAAGATGCGACAGTGAATCGCTATGGCTACACCTTC,CASSQDATVNRYGYTF
-,-,TRBV19,TRBJ2-3,TGTGCCAGTAGTATAGACAGGGGCACAGATACGCAGTATTTT,CASSIDRGTDTQYF